These 25 T cell receptor beta chains were all obtained from the same sample, sequenced in a study of shared clonotypes between healthy human individuals. The naive CD8 subset, CD45RO-negative cells positively selected for CCR7, excluded terminally differentiated effector memory CD45RA+ cells. Clones were read by immunoSEQ multiplex PCR, and TCRdb kept only the in-frame ones, dropping some. This sample has about 2 million clones; roughly 94% occur once, and the top ten carry more than 0.9%. Sequences were obtained from naive CD8+ T cells sorted from blood. All receptors come from a man younger than 35 in good health.

V gene TRBV30 combines with J gene TRBJ2-7; D unclear. Trimming took 2 bases from V and 3 from J, leaving 11 bases between them. Germline CDR1 reads GTSNPN; CDR2 reads SVGIG (reference sequence). There are 13 residues in the CDR3. The CDR3 protein is CAWSSSAHYEQYF. In DNA, the CDR3 is TGTGCCTGGAGTTCCTCGGCCCACTACGAGCAGTACTTC.

The chain uses TRBV4-1 and TRBJ2-7, with 10 bases identical to TRBD2. The germline CDR1 and CDR2 sequences are MGHRA and YSYEKL. V lost 0 bases to trimming and J lost 8 bases; unmatched junction nucleotides: 16. CDR3 length: 18 amino acids. CDR3 loop: CASSQESAITSGVYQQYF. CDR3 coding DNA: TGCGCCAGCAGCCAAGAGTCAGCCATCACTAGCGGGGTGTACCAGCAGTACTTC.

The rearrangement uses TRBV2 and TRBJ1-6, with D maybe TRBD1 (5 bases). The CDR3 contains 15 residues. Germline V gene lookup returns CDR1 SNHLY and CDR2 FYNNEI. V lost 4 bases and J 8 bases, leaving 15 bases between the germline ends. The CDR3 nucleotides read TGTGCCAGCAGTGGTACCTGGGGGGTTGATTCACCCCTCCACTTT. Its translation: CASSGTWGVDSPLHF. The variable domain in full, completed from reference TRBV2 and TRBJ1-6, reads EPEVTQTPSHQVTQMGQEVILRCVPISNHLYFYWYRQILGQKVEFLVSFYNNEISEKSEIFDDQFSVERPDGSNFTLKIRSTKLEDSAMYFCASSGTWGVDSPLHFGNGTRLTVT.

CDR3 region: CASSEWTGQPQHF. Here the CDR3 DNA reads TGTGCCAGTAGTGAGTGGACGGGTCAGCCCCAGCATTTT. This chain connects TRBV19 to TRBJ1-5; D is ambiguous. The V and J ends lost 5 bases and 6 bases respectively, with 11 bases between them. The CDR3 runs to 13 residues. Per the germline V gene, CDR1 is LNHDA and CDR2 is SQIVND (reference sequence).

V and J are TRBV7-6 and TRBJ2-3; 8 bases line up with TRBD2. The ends lost 5 bases at V and 4 bases at J; junction bases unmatched: 8. Germline values: CDR1 SGHVS, CDR2 FNYEAQ. The CDR3 has 15 residues. CDR3 coding DNA: TGTGCCAGCAGCCCAGCGGGGGTTGGCGCAGATACGCAGTATTTT. Its protein is CASSPAGVGADTQYF.

The chain couples TRBV7-6 to TRBJ2-5, with D maybe TRBD2 (5 bases). V was pared by 5 bases and J by 9 bases, with 19 bases between. Germline V gives CDR1 SGHVS, CDR2 FNYEAQ. The CDR3 is made up of 14 amino acids. The CDR3 loop reads CASSPVRIQEAQYF. CDR3 DNA: TGTGCCAGCAGCCCCGTGAGAATCCAGGAGGCCCAGTACTTC.

The rearrangement joins TRBV6-6 to TRBJ1-2; D unresolved. The CDR3 consists of 12 residues. V was shortened by 8 bases and J by 8 bases, with 15 bases between the two germline ends. The germline V gene encodes CDR1 MNHNY and CDR2 SVGAGI (reference sequence). The CDR3 region has the DNA TGTGCCAGCGCCGAGGCGGGTTACGGCTACACCTTC. It specifies CASAEAGYGYTF.

Only one count was recorded for this clone. The V call is TRBV15, the J call TRBJ1-2, with 9 positions matching TRBD1. Germline V gene sequence: CDR1 LNHNV, CDR2 YYDKDF (reference sequence). V shed 3 bases, J shed 8 bases, and the junction held 10 bases outside the gene matches. The CDR3 runs to 15 residues. The CDR3 region has the DNA TGTGCCACCAGCAGTCCGCGGACAGGGGATCGGGGCTACACCTTC. Amino acid sequence: CATSSPRTGDRGYTF.

V gene TRBV7-6 combines with J gene TRBJ2-7; 7 bases are shared with TRBD2. Germline V gene lookup returns CDR1 SGHVS and CDR2 FNYEAQ. J gave up 7 bases and V 3 bases, and 6 bases lay outside the gene matches. CDR3 length: 13 amino acids. The CDR3: CASSLGTTVEQYF. The CDR3 DNA is TGTGCCAGCAGCTTGGGGACTACGGTGGAGCAGTACTTC.

V usage is TRBV5-1 and J usage is TRBJ2-1; 8 bases align to TRBD1. Looked up from germline, CDR1 is SGHRS and CDR2 is YFSETQ. The junction had 14 bases not matched to a gene; V was cut back by 8 bases and J by 7 bases. This CDR3 has 15 amino acids. CDR3 protein: CASDAGTGIFNEQFF. CDR3 nucleotides: TGCGCCAGTGATGCCGGGACAGGTATTTTTAATGAGCAGTTCTTC.

The genes are TRBV6-1 and TRBJ2-1, with D possibly TRBD1 on 6 matching bases. V dropped 1 base and J dropped 0 bases, with 16 bases sitting between them. Germline V gene lookup returns CDR1 MNHNS and CDR2 SASEGT. This CDR3 is built from 18 residues. For the CDR3, the DNA is TGTGCCAGCAGTGAAGAGGCAGGGGCCTTCTACTCCTACAATGAGCAGTTCTTC. Protein: CASSEEAGAFYSYNEQFF.

Written as DNA, the CDR3 is TGCGCCAGCAGCTTGAGGCTAGCGGGGACAGATACGCAGTATTTT. Translation gives CASSLRLAGTDTQYF. The rearrangement joins TRBV5-1 to TRBJ2-3; 9 bases line up with TRBD2. With 1 base clipped from V and 3 bases from J, the junction kept 3 bases outside the gene matches. The CDR3 is 15 amino acids. Germline V gene data show CDR1 as SGHRS and CDR2 as YFSETQ.

The rearrangement links TRBV7-3 to TRBJ2-5, with D possibly TRBD2 on 5 matching bases. This CDR3 comprises 14 residues. Deletions cut 5 bases from V and 5 bases from J, with 15 bases between. The germline CDR1 and CDR2 sequences are SGHTA and FQGTGA. The CDR3 coding sequence is TGTGCCAGCAGCCAAATTGGAGGCGTGGAGACCCAGTACTTC. It yields the protein CASSQIGGVETQYF. The complete variable domain, with remaining parts taken from reference TRBV7-3 and TRBJ2-5, reads GAGVSQTPSNKVTEKGKYVELRCDPISGHTALYWYRQSLGQGPEFLIYFQGTGAADDSGLPNDRFFAVRPEGSVSTLKIQRTERGDSAVYLCASSQIGGVETQYFGPGTRLLVL.

CDR3 protein: CASSNSGTLNTGELFF. The CDR3 DNA reads as TGTGCCAGCAGTAATAGTGGGACACTTAACACCGGGGAGCTGTTTTTT. The rearrangement joins TRBV28 to TRBJ2-2; D is perhaps TRBD1 (6 bases). This CDR3 has 16 residues. Germline V lookup: CDR1 MDHEN, CDR2 SYDVKM. Trimming left V 5 bases short and J 2 bases short, with 15 bases between.

In nucleotides, the CDR3 is TGTGCCAGCAGTCCTCGCGCGTCCTATGGCTACACCTTC. Its translation is CASSPRASYGYTF. This chain links TRBV27 with TRBJ1-2; D unresolved. Germline-derived CDR1 and CDR2 are MNHEY and SMNVEV (reference sequence). V lost 5 bases, J lost 4 bases, and 11 bases lay in between. CDR3 size: 13 residues.

This clone has just one count. The V call is TRBV28, the J call TRBJ1-6; D possibly corresponds to TRBD1 (5 bases). Trimming removed 8 bases from V and 7 bases from J, with 18 bases in between. The length of the CDR3 is 15 residues. Germline values: CDR1 MDHEN, CDR2 SYDVKM. CDR3 sequence reads: CASRGGVWGNSPLHF. The DNA of the CDR3 is TGTGCCAGCCGTGGAGGAGTTTGGGGCAATTCACCCCTCCACTTT.

Comment on this clone: Other nucleotide sequences from this sample produce the same CDR3. The chain couples TRBV6-1 to TRBJ2-7, with TRBD1 identical over 10 bases. There are 14 residues in the CDR3. The V gene end was trimmed by 4 bases and the J gene end by 2 bases; junction bases not matched to a gene: 2. CDR1 MNHNS and CDR2 SASEGT come from the germline V gene. In nucleotides, the CDR3 is TGTGCCAGCAGTGGGACAGGGGGTGCCTACGAGCAGTACTTC. Protein sequence: CASSGTGGAYEQYF.

The V gene is TRBV11-2, the J gene TRBJ2-7; D remains ambiguous. Germline loops: CDR1 SGHAT, CDR2 FQNNGV. The CDR3 has 13 amino acids. The V and J ends lost 5 bases and 1 base respectively, with 9 bases between them. The CDR3 DNA reads TGTGCCAGCAGCCAACCAGGATCCTACGAGCAGTACTTC. Its protein is CASSQPGSYEQYF.

This chain uses TRBV2 with TRBJ1-2; D not certain. This CDR3 region has 13 residues. Germline loops: CDR1 SNHLY, CDR2 FYNNEI. The ends were cut back, 3 bases at V and 2 bases at J, with 7 bases in the middle. Here the CDR3 DNA reads TGTGCCAGCAGTGATTCCCACAACTATGGCTACACCTTC. Amino acid sequence: CASSDSHNYGYTF.

This sequence joins TRBV11-2 and TRBJ2-7; the match to TRBD1 covers 12 bases. CDR3 length equals 15 residues. CDR1 is SGHAT and CDR2 is FQNNGV in the germline V gene. V lost 1 base and J lost 4; bases outside the gene matches: 2. The CDR3 DNA reads as TGTGCCAGCAGCTTAGGGGACAGGGGGCTATACGAGCAGTACTTC. This gives the protein CASSLGDRGLYEQYF.

Of note for this clone: Distinct nucleotide sequences in the sample also encode this CDR3. The rearrangement links TRBV5-6 to TRBJ2-7; TRBD1 is a possible D gene (5 bases). Germline assignment: CDR1 SGHDT and CDR2 YYEEEE. The length of the CDR3 is 14 residues. V lost 0 bases to trimming and J lost 0 bases, with 7 bases between them. The CDR3 is CASSLARASYEQYF. The CDR3 DNA follows: TGTGCCAGCAGCTTGGCCAGGGCCTCCTACGAGCAGTACTTC.

This chain joins TRBV7-6 and TRBJ2-1; D may be TRBD1 (6 bases). CDR1 is SGHVS, CDR2 FNYEAQ, per germline. V gave up 3 bases and J gave up 5 bases, with 11 bases separating them. The CDR3 spans 14 residues. The CDR3 bases are TGTGCCAGCAGCTTGCTGAACAGGGACAATGAGCAGTTCTTC. Its translation is CASSLLNRDNEQFF.

The chain has TRBV4-1 and TRBJ2-2, with 7 nucleotides matching TRBD2. This CDR3 region has 15 residues. In germline, CDR1 is MGHRA, CDR2 YSYEKL. V dropped 0 bases and J dropped 10; count of bases not matched to a gene: 8. CDR3 in DNA: TGCGCCAGCAGCCAAGAGAGGGGACTACGCTTGGAGCTGTTTTTT. This translates into CASSQERGLRLELFF.

This clone showed up just once. The CDR3 sequence: CASSLSPQANYGYTF. In DNA, the CDR3 is TGTGCCAGCAGTTTATCTCCGCAAGCTAACTATGGCTACACCTTC. The gene calls are TRBV27 and TRBJ1-2; D uncertain. The CDR3 sequence is 15 residues long. V was cut by 0 bases and J by 0 bases, with 8 bases left in between. Germline lookup yields CDR1 MNHEY and CDR2 SMNVEV (reference sequence).

CDR3 in amino acids: CASRAIYEQYF. Written as DNA, the CDR3 is TGTGCCAGCAGGGCGATCTACGAGCAGTACTTC. This rearrangement joins TRBV2 to TRBJ2-7; D unclear. Trimming pared 6 bases from V and 3 bases from J, leaving 6 bases between. The CDR3 is 11 residues long. The V gene's germline CDR1 is SNHLY and CDR2 FYNNEI.